The source of this T cell receptor beta chain is a study of CD8 T cells in ankylosing spondylitis. General observations from the study: There was reportedly significant enrichment of clones that were disease-linked in matched ankylosing spondylitis synovial fluid. Clones that were linked to disease were CD8+ and were relatively rare in peripheral blood. Within ankylosing spondylitis blood, a TCR beta motif made up of roughly eight highly homologous variants appeared to be characteristic.

Making the TCR beta libraries involved quantitative 5'-RACE with molecular barcodes. TCRdb reanalysed the 5' RACE reads using MiXCR and keeps one entry per CDR3 protein. This sample has around 890,000 distinct CDR3 sequences, with 10% to 15% found just once. V was pared by 4 bases and J by 2 bases, with 9 bases of the junction left unmatched. Germline CDR1 reads SQVTM; CDR2 reads ANQGSEA. The length of the CDR3 is 15 residues. This clonotype has a count of ten or more. Its specificity is not known. The sequence derives from a male donor with ankylosing spondylitis. Sequencing was carried out using blood, either unsorted or a sorted T cell fraction (not recorded which). This chain connects TRBV29-1 to TRBJ2-3, with TRBD2 matching 7 bases. CDR3 sequence reads: CSVGRLADHTDTQYF. CDR3 nucleotide sequence: TGCAGCGTTGGGAGGCTAGCGGACCACACAGATACGCAGTATTTT.